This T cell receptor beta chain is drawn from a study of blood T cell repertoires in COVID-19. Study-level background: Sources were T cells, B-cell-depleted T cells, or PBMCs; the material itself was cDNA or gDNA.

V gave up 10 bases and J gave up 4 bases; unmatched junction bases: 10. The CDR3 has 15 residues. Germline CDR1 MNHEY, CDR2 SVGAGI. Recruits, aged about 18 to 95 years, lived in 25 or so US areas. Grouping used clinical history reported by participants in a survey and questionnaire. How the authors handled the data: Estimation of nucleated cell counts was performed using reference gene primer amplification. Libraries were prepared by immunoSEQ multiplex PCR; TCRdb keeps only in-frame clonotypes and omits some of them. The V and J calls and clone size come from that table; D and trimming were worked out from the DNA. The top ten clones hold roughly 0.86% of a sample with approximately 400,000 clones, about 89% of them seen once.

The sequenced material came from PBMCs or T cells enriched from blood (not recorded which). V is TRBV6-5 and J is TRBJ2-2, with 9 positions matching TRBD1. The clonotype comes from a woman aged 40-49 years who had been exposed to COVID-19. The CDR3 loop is CATSPQGARTGELFF. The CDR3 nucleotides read TGTGCCACCTCACCACAGGGGGCGCGCACCGGGGAGCTGTTTTTT.